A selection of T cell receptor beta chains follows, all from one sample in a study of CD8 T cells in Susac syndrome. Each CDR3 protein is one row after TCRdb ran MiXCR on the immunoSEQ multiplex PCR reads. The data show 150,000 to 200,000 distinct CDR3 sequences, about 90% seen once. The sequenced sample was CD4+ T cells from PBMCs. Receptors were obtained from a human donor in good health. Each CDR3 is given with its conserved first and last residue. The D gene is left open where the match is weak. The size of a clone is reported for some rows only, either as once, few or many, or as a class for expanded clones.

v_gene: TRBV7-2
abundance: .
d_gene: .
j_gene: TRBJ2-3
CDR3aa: CASSPITDTQYF
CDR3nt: TGTGCCAGCAGCCCCATCACAGATACGCAGTATTTT

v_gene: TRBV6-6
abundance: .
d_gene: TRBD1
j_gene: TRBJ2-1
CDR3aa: CASSYPHSGQGGEQFF
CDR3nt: TGTGCCAGCAGTTACCCCCATTCCGGACAGGGTGGTGAGCAGTTCTTC

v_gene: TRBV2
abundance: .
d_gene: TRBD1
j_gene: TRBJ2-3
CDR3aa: CASNKKGQGSPDTQYF
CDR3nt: TGTGCCAGCAACAAAAAAGGACAGGGTAGCCCAGATACGCAGTATTTT

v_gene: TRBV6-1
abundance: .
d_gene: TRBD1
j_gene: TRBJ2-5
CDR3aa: CASNSGQGETQYF
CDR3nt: TGTGCCAGCAATTCGGGACAGGGAGAGACCCAGTACTTC

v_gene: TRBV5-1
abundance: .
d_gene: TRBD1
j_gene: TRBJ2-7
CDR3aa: CASSSGTGVTYEQYF
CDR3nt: TGCGCCAGCAGCTCCGGGACAGGGGTCACCTACGAGCAGTACTTC

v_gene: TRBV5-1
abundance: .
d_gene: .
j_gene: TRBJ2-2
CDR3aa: CASSYGTPSTGELFF
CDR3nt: TGCGCCAGCAGTTACGGGACTCCATCTACCGGGGAGCTGTTTTTT

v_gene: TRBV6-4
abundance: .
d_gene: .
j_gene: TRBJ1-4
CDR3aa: CASSDSWGEKLFF
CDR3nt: TGTGCCAGCAGTGACTCGTGGGGTGAAAAACTGTTTTTT

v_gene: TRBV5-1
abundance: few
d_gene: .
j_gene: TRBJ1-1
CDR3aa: CASSFTGDTEAFF
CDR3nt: TGCGCCAGCAGCTTTACAGGAGACACTGAAGCTTTCTTT

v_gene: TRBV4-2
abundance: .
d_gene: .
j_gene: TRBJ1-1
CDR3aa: CASSQPREATEAFF
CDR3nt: TGTGCCAGCAGCCAACCACGAGAGGCCACTGAAGCTTTCTTT

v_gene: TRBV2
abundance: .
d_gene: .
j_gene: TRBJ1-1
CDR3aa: CASSDAGGLNEAFF
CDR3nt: TGTGCCAGCAGTGATGCGGGGGGCTTAAATGAAGCTTTCTTT

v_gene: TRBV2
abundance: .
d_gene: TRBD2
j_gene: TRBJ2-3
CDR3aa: CASSGLAGSTDTQYF
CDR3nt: TGTGCCAGCAGTGGACTAGCGGGGAGCACAGATACGCAGTATTTT

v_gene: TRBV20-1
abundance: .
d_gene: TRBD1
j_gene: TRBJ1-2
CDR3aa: CSAFHRRARIQGGYTF
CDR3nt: TGCAGTGCTTTCCATCGACGGGCCAGAATACAGGGGGGCTACACCTTC

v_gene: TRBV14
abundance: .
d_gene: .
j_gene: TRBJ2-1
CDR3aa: CASSQPAYNEQFF
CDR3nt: TGTGCCAGCAGCCAACCAGCGTACAATGAGCAGTTCTTC

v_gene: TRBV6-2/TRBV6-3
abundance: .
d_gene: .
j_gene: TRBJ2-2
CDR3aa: CASTDGPANTGELFF
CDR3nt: TGTGCCAGCACCGACGGACCCGCGAACACCGGGGAGCTGTTTTTT

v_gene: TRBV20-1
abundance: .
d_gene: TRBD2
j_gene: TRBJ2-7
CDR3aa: CSARVGTSGASGQYF
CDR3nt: TGCAGTGCTAGAGTTGGGACTAGCGGGGCCTCAGGGCAGTACTTC

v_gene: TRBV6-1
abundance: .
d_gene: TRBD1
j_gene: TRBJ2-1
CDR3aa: CASSEDRGDNEQFF
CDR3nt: TGTGCCAGCAGTGAGGACAGGGGCGACAATGAGCAGTTCTTC

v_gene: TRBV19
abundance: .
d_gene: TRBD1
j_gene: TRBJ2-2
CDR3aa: CASRRQGIGQGELFF
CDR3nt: TGTGCCAGTAGACGACAGGGGATTGGCCAGGGGGAGCTGTTTTTT

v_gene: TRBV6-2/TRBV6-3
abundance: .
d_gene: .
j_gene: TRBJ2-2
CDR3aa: CASRSQRTNTGELFF
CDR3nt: TGTGCCAGCAGGAGCCAGCGGACAAACACCGGGGAGCTGTTTTTT

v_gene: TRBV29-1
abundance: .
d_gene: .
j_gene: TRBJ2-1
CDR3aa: CSVVSYNEQFF
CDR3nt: TGCAGCGTTGTGAGCTACAATGAGCAGTTCTTC

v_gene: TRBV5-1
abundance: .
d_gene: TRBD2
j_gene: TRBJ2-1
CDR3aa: CASSLSGSAHNEQFF
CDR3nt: TGCGCCAGCAGCTTGAGCGGGAGTGCCCACAATGAGCAGTTCTTC

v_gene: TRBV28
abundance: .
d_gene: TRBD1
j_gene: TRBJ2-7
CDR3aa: CASRRPGQGREQYF
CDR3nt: TGTGCCAGCAGACGACCGGGACAGGGACGGGAGCAGTACTTC

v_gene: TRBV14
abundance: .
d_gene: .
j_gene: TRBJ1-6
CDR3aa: CASSQSPGSNSPLHF
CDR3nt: TGTGCCAGCAGCCAATCTCCAGGGTCTAATTCACCCCTCCACTTT

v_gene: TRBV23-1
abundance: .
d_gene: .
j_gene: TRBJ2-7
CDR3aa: CASSRLGQGVHEQYF
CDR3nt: TGCGCCAGCAGTCGCCTCGGGCAGGGCGTCCACGAGCAGTACTTC

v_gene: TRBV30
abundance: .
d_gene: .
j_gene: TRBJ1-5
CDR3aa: CAWSFGSNQPQHF
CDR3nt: TGTGCCTGGAGTTTTGGGAGCAATCAGCCCCAGCATTTT

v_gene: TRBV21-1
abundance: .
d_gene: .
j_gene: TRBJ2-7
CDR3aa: CASSKALLAKLF
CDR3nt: TGTGCCAGCAGCAAAGCGCTTCTAGCGAAGTTATTC

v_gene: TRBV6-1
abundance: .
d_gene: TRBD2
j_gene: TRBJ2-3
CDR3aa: CATGGPRWASPPDTQYF
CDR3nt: TGTGCCACGGGGGGTCCAAGGTGGGCTTCCCCGCCAGATACGCAGTATTTT

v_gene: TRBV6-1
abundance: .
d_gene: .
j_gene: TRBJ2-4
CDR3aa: CASSDGTPTKNIQYF
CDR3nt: TGTGCCAGCAGTGATGGGACACCAACCAAAAACATTCAGTACTTC

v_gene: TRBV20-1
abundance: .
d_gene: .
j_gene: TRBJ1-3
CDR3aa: CSARAGADLGNTIYF
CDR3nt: TGCAGTGCTAGAGCCGGGGCTGATCTCGGAAACACCATATATTTT

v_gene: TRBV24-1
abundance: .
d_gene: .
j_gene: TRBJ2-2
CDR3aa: CATAEAGATGELFF
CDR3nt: TGTGCCACAGCGGAGGCGGGGGCAACCGGGGAGCTGTTTTTT

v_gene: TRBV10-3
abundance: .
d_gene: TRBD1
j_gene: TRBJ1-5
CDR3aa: CAISEGKGANSNQPQHF
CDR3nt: TGTGCCATCAGTGAGGGAAAGGGGGCTAATAGCAATCAGCCCCAGCATTTT

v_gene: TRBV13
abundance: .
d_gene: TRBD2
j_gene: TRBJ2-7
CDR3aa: CASSGLAQTYEQYF
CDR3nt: TGTGCCAGCAGCGGACTAGCGCAAACCTACGAGCAGTACTTC

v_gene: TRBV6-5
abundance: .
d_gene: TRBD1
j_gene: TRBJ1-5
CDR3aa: CASTTGDRNQPQHF
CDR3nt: TGTGCCAGCACCACCGGGGACAGAAATCAGCCCCAGCATTTT

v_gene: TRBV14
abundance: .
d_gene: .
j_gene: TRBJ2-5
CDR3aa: CASSQDRNWEETQYF
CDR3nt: TGTGCCAGCAGCCAGGACCGTAATTGGGAGGAGACCCAGTACTTC

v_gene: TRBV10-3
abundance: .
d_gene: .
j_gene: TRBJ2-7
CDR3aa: CAIREQGTGYEQYF
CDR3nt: TGTGCCATCAGAGAACAGGGAACGGGATACGAGCAGTACTTC

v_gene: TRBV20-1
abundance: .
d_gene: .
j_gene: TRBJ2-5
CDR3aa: CSARDSGEETQYF
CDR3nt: TGCAGTGCTAGAGATTCCGGGGAAGAGACCCAGTACTTC

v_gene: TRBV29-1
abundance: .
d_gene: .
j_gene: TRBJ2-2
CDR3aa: CSVGWVAGELFF
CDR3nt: TGCAGCGTTGGGTGGGTTGCCGGGGAGCTGTTTTTT

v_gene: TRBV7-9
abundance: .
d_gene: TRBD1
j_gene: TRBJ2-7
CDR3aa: CASSSLKGANSYEQYF
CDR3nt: TGTGCCAGCAGTTCTCTTAAGGGGGCCAACTCCTACGAGCAGTACTTC

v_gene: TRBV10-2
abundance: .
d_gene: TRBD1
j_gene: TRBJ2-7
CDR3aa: CASTDREYEQYF
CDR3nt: TGCGCCAGCACGGACAGGGAGTACGAGCAGTACTTC